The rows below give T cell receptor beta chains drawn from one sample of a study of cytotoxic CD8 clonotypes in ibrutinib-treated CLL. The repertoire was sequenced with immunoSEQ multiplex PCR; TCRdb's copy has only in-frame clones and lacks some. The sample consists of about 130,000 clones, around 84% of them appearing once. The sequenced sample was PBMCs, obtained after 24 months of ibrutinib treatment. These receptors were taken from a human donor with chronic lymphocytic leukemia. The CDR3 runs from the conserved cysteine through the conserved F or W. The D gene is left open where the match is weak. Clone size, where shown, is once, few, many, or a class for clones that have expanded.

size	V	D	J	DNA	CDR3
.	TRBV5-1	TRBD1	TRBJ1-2	TGCGCCAGCAGCTTGGGCGGACAGGCCGCACTCTATGGCTACACCTTC	CASSLGGQAALYGYTF
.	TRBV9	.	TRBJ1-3	TGTGCCAGCAGCGTAGCAGGGTCTGGAAACACCATATATTTT	CASSVAGSGNTIYF
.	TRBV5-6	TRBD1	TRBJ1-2	TGTGCCAGCAGTGTCGGACAGGGGTCCCGTGGCTACACCTTC	CASSVGQGSRGYTF
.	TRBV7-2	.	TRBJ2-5	TGTGCCGGAGCCAGGGGGGTCAGCGAGACCCAGTACTTC	CAGARGVSETQYF
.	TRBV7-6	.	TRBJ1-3	TGTGCCAGCAGCTTACAACAAGGGTGGGGAAACACCATATATTTT	CASSLQQGWGNTIYF
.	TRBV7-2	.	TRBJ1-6	TGTGCCAGCAGCTTAGGGTTCAGGGCGCACCTCCACTTT	CASSLGFRAHLHF
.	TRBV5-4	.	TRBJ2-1	TGTGCCAGCAGTTTGCCCGGCGGGTTCTCCTACAATGAGCAGTTCTTC	CASSLPGGFSYNEQFF
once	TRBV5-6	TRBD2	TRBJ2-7	TGTGCCAGCAGCTTGGCCGGGGGGGAGCAGTACTTC	CASSLAGGEQYF
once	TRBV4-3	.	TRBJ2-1	TGCGCCAGCAGCCAAGTGGGGGCCAATGAGCAGTTCTTC	CASSQVGANEQFF
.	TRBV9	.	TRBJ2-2	TGTGCCAGCAGCGAACAGGGTCGACGAACCGGGGAGCTGTTTTTT	CASSEQGRRTGELFF
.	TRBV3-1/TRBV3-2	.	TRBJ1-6	TGTGCTAGCGGTTCACCCCTCCACTTT	CASGSPLHF
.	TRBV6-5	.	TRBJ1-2	TGTGCCAGCAGTTACCGGCAGAACTATGGCTACACCTTC	CASSYRQNYGYTF
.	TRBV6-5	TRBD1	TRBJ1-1	TGTGCCAGCAGTGACAGGGGGAACACTGAAGCTTTCTTT	CASSDRGNTEAFF
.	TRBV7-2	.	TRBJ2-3	TGTGCCAGCAGCTTAGGGGGATTTAGCACAGATACGCAGTATTTT	CASSLGGFSTDTQYF
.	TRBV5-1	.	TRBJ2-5	TGCGCCAGCAGCTATGGACAGGGAGGGACCCCGCAAGAGACCCAGTACTTC	CASSYGQGGTPQETQYF
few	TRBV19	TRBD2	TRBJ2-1	TGTGCCAGTAGGGTCGGGACTAGCTCCTACAATGAGCAGTTCTTC	CASRVGTSSYNEQFF
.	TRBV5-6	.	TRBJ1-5	TGTGCCAGCAGCTTGGTTAACAGCAATCAGCCCCAGCATTTT	CASSLVNSNQPQHF
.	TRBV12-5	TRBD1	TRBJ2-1	TGTGCTAGTGGTCCAGGGACAGGTCCCTACAATGAGCAGTTCTTC	CASGPGTGPYNEQFF
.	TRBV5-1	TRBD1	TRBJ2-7	TGCGCCAGCAGCATCCAAACCGGGACAGGCCCCTACGAGCAGTACTTC	CASSIQTGTGPYEQYF
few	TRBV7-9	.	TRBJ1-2	TGTGCCAGCATCCCAGGCGGGGGCACCTATGGCTACACCTTC	CASIPGGGTYGYTF
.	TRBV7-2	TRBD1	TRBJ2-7	TGTGCCAGCAGCCGGGACAGGCTGTCCTCCTACGAGCAGTACTTC	CASSRDRLSSYEQYF
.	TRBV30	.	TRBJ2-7	TGTGCCTGGAGTGTACAGCAGCGGGAGCAGTACTTC	CAWSVQQREQYF
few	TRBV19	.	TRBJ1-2	TGTGCCAGTAGTGAGGGCGGAGACTATGGCTACACCTTC	CASSEGGDYGYTF
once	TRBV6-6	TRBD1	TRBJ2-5	TGTGCCAGCAGGCTATTCCGGACAGGGGAAGAGACCCAGTACTTC	CASRLFRTGEETQYF
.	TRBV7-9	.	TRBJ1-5	TGTGCCAGCACCAAAGATGGTCAGCCCCAGCATTTT	CASTKDGQPQHF
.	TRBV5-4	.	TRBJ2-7	TGTGCCAGCAGCTTGTTAGGGACCGAGAGCTCCTACGAGCAGTACTTC	CASSLLGTESSYEQYF
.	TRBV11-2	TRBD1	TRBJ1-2	TGTGCCAGCAGCCTACAGGGGGATGGCTACACCTTC	CASSLQGDGYTF
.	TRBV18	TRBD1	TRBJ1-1	TGTGCCAGCTCAACCGGGACAGGTAGGATGACTGAAGCTTTCTTT	CASSTGTGRMTEAFF
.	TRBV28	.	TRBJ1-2	TGTGCCAGCAGTCTTGGGGTGAACTATGGCTACACCTTC	CASSLGVNYGYTF
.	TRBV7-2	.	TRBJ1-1	TGTGCCAGCAGCTTAGACAGAATGAACACTGAAGCTTTCTTT	CASSLDRMNTEAFF
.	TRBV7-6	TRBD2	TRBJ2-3	TGTGCCAGCAGCTTAAGTAGCGGGGGACCCACAGATACGCAGTATTTT	CASSLSSGGPTDTQYF
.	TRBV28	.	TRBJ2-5	TGTGCCAGCAGCCCCCTATTTAGGTTCCAAGAGACCCAGTACTTC	CASSPLFRFQETQYF
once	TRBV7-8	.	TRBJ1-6	TGTGCCAGCAGCTTAAGGTACAAGCGACGTGATAATTCACCCCTCCACTTT	CASSLRYKRRDNSPLHF
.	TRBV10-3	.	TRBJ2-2	TGTGCCATCAGTGAGTCGGGACCCCTGGGGACCGGGGAGCTGTTTTTT	CAISESGPLGTGELFF
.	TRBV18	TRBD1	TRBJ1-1	TGTGCCAGCTCACCACAGTCAGGGGGCTACGTAACTGAAGCTTTCTTT	CASSPQSGGYVTEAFF
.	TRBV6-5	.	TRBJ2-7	TGTGCCAGCAGTTACGGGTCAGGGGATTCCGAGCAGTACTTC	CASSYGSGDSEQYF
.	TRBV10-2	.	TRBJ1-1	TGCGCCAGCAAGGCATCTCGGAACACTGAAGCTTTCTTT	CASKASRNTEAFF
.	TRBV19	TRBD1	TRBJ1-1	TGTGCCAGTAGTATCGAGGGGGCACGTAGGGGAACTGAAGCTTTCTTT	CASSIEGARRGTEAFF
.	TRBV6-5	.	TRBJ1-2	TGTGCCAGCAGTTACTCAACCAGACAGGCAGGCTACACCTTC	CASSYSTRQAGYTF
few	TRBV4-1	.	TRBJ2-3	TGCGCCAGCAGCCTATCTCTCACAGATACGCAGTATTTT	CASSLSLTDTQYF
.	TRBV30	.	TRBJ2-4	TGTGCCTGGGGGGCGGCAGGGGAAAACATTCAGTACTTC	CAWGAAGENIQYF
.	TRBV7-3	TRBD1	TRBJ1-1	TGTGCCAGCAGCTTGGACGGACAGGGGTTGAACACTGAAGCTTTCTTT	CASSLDGQGLNTEAFF
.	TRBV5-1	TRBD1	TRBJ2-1	TGCGCCAGCAGTGTACAGGGGGGTTCCTACAATGAGCAGTTCTTC	CASSVQGGSYNEQFF
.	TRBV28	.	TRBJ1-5	TGTGCCAGCAGTTTCCCCCACCCGCGCAATCAGCCCCAGCATTTT	CASSFPHPRNQPQHF
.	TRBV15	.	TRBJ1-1	TGTGCCACCAGCAGAGATCTGGGGAGGGTCGGTGACACTGAAGCTTTCTTT	CATSRDLGRVGDTEAFF
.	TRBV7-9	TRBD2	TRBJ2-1	TGTGCCAGCAGCCCCGGGAGGGGTCGGTCCTACAATGAGCAGTTCTTC	CASSPGRGRSYNEQFF
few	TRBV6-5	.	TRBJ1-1	TGTGCCAGCAGGGAAGGGGGTGTTAAAGCTTTCTTT	CASREGGVKAFF
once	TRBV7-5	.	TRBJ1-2	TGTGTCAGAAGCTTAGGTGTTGGGGGGCGCCGGGATGGCTACACCTTC	CVRSLGVGGRRDGYTF
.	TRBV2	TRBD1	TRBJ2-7	TGTGCCAGCAGAGCGGGACAGGGGGCGCAGTACTTC	CASRAGQGAQYF
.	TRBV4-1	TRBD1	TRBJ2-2	TGCGCCAGCAGCCAGGGGACAGCGAACACCGGGGAGCTGTTTTTT	CASSQGTANTGELFF